This TCR beta chain was identified during a study of blood T cell repertoires in COVID-19. Trimming removed 2 bases from V and 4 bases from J, with 11 bases in between. The V gene's germline CDR1 is LNHDA and CDR2 SQIVND (reference sequence). This CDR3 region has 14 residues. Using immunoSEQ multiplex PCR, the repertoire was profiled, and TCRdb retains in-frame clones only, with some absent. The sample shows around 190,000 clones, around 80% of them seen only once. The genes are TRBV19 and TRBJ1-1; weak D call: TRBD1 (5 bases). This sequence originates from a human donor in a cohort sampled during active COVID-19. Material for sequencing was peripheral blood. DNA for the CDR3: TGTGCCAGTAGTATAAATCAGGGTCTCACTGAAGCTTTCTTT. It is translated as CASSINQGLTEAFF.